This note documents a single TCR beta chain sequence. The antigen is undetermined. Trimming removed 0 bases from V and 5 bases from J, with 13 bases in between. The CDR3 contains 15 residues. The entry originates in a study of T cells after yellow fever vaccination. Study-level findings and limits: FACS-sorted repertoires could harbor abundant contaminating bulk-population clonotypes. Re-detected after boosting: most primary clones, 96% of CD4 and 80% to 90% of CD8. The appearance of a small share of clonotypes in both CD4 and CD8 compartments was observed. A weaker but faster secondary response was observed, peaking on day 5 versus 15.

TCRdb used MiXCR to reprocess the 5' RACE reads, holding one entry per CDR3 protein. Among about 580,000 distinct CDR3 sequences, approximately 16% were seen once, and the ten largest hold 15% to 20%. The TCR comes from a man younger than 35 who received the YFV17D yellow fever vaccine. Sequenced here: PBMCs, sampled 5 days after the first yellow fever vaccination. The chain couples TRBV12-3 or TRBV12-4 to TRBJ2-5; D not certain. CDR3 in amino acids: CASSLAQRVGETQYF. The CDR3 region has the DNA TGTGCCAGCAGTTTAGCGCAAAGGGTTGGGGAGACCCAGTACTTC.